This T cell receptor beta chain was identified in a study of preoperative IRX-2 immunotherapy in early breast cancer. This clone has more than one count but fewer than ten. The junction and the germline gene differ at one end; a read error may be behind it. Here immunoSEQ multiplex PCR was the method, and the copy in TCRdb shows in-frame clones only, minus some. The table includes tens of thousands of clones, approximately 89% detected once. This CDR3 is built from 14 residues. Looked up from germline, CDR1 is SGHNT and CDR2 is YENEEA. Treatment: preoperative locoregional IRX-2 cytokine immunotherapy. This phase Ib study tested locoregional IRX-2 cytokine immunotherapy given before surgery.

Sequencing was performed on tumor tissue, taken after IRX-2 immunotherapy. The chain carries TRBV11-3 and TRBJ2-2; D is unclear. This receptor was obtained from a human donor with breast cancer. CDR3 in amino acids: CTSSLYSKTGELFF. The CDR3 DNA follows: TGTACCAGCAGCTTGTATAGTAAGACCGGGGAGCTGTTTTTT.